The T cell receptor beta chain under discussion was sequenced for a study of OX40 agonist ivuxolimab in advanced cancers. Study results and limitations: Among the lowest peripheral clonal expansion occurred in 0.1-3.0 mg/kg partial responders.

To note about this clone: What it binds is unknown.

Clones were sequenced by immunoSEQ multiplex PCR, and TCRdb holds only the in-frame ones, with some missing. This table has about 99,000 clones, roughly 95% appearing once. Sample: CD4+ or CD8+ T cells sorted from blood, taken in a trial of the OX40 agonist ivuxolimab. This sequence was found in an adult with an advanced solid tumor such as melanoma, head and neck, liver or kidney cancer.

CDR3 protein: CASSSPGEYEQYF. The CDR3 DNA reads TGTGCCAGCAGCTCCCCGGGCGAGTACGAGCAGTACTTC. The chain employs TRBV2 and TRBJ2-7; D is unresolved. CDR3 length: 13 residues. The V end lost 6 bases, the J end lost 4 bases, and 13 bases lay between the germline ends. Germline V gene data show CDR1 as SNHLY and CDR2 as FYNNEI.